One and the same sample provided the 28 T cell receptor beta chains below, sequenced in a study of shared clonotypes between healthy human individuals. Method: immunoSEQ multiplex PCR; TCRdb's copy keeps in-frame clones and lacks some. The sample records approximately 500,000 clones, 90% to 96% being singletons. The sequenced sample consisted of naive CD4+ T cells sorted from blood. Subset here: CD45RA+ positively selected. All receptors derive from a woman aged 30 to 39 in good health.

V usage is TRBV28 and J usage is TRBJ1-2, with TRBD1 identical over 8 bases. The CDR3 is 14 amino acids. Germline values: CDR1 MDHEN, CDR2 SYDVKM. J lost 4 bases, V lost 2 bases, and 3 bases had no gene match. CDR3 protein: CASSLQGARYGYTF. CDR3 coding DNA: TGTGCCAGCAGTTTACAGGGGGCACGCTATGGCTACACCTTC.

V is TRBV25-1 and J is TRBJ1-6, with D possibly being TRBD1 (6 bases). Trimming cost V 2 bases and J 1 base, with 12 bases left between them. CDR1 is MGHDK and CDR2 is SYGVNS in the germline V gene. CDR3 length equals 17 residues. Here the CDR3 DNA reads TGTGCCAGCAGTGAAGGGGGCACGGGATCCTATAATTCACCCCTCCACTTT. Translating it yields CASSEGGTGSYNSPLHF.

The gene calls are TRBV5-5 and TRBJ1-1; D gene unclear. This CDR3 is built from 15 residues. Germline-derived CDR1 and CDR2 are SGHKS and YYEKEE (reference sequence). Trimming pared 1 base from V and 0 bases from J, leaving 10 bases between. As DNA, the CDR3 is TGTGCCAGCAGCTTGTATCGGGCGATGAACACTGAAGCTTTCTTT. Amino acids: CASSLYRAMNTEAFF.

This chain connects TRBV19 to TRBJ2-5; D is perhaps TRBD1 (5 bases). The closer fit of TRBJ2-7 to the DNA end suggests the J call may be wrong. The germline V gene encodes CDR1 LNHDA and CDR2 SQIVND (reference sequence). This CDR3 has 15 amino acids. CDR3 residues: CASSRSGVDTYEQYF. CDR3 coding DNA: TGTGCCAGTAGTAGAAGTGGGGTGGACACCTACGAGCAGTACTTC.

The genes are TRBV4-1 and TRBJ2-5, with TRBD1 as a possible D gene (6 bases). V was cut by 1 base and J by 1 base, with 16 bases left in between. The CDR3 covers 17 residues. Germline lookup yields CDR1 MGHRA and CDR2 YSYEKL. The DNA of the CDR3 is TGCGCCAGCAGCCAAGGGCCCGCCGGGACACGCCAAGAGACCCAGTACTTC. Amino acids: CASSQGPAGTRQETQYF.

The chain carries TRBV6-1 and TRBJ2-7; TRBD2 matches 7 bases. The V segment lost 6 bases and the J segment 3 bases; nucleotides outside the gene matches: 11. Looked up from germline, CDR1 is MNHNS and CDR2 is SASEGT. The CDR3 covers 15 residues. CDR3 sequence: CASRAAGAGFYEQYF. The DNA of the CDR3 is TGTGCCAGCAGGGCGGCGGGAGCGGGATTCTACGAGCAGTACTTC.

The rearrangement joins TRBV4-2 to TRBJ2-3, with D perhaps given as TRBD1 or TRBD2 (8 bases each). The CDR3 is 19 amino acids. V dropped 1 base and J dropped 0 bases, with 20 bases sitting between them. Germline loops: CDR1 LGHNA, CDR2 YNFKEQ. The CDR3, as DNA: TGTGCCAGCAGCCAAGGGCAGGGGGCGGGAGGTTATAGCACAGATACGCAGTATTTT. Translating gives CASSQGQGAGGYSTDTQYF.

The genes are TRBV7-5 and TRBJ2-7; the table's D call of TRBD2 was not tested on the DNA. TRBV7-5 corresponds to a pseudogene. CDR3 length equals 15 residues. CDR3: CASSQTSGPAYEQYF. The DNA for the CDR3 is TGTGCCAGCAGCCAAACTAGCGGGCCTGCCTACGAGCAGTACTTC.

The chain combines TRBV30 with TRBJ2-3, with 8 bases fitting TRBD2. The germline V gene has CDR1 GTSNPN and CDR2 SVGIG (reference sequence). Trimming at V came to 0 bases and at J to 1 base, leaving 6 bases not matched to a gene. This CDR3 contains 16 residues. The CDR3 loop is CAWSVRAGVGTDTQYF. DNA for the CDR3: TGTGCCTGGAGTGTACGAGCGGGAGTAGGCACAGATACGCAGTATTTT.

The rearrangement links TRBV2 to TRBJ2-7; D unresolved. V lost 1 base to trimming and J lost 2 bases, with 9 bases between them. Germline V gene data show CDR1 as SNHLY and CDR2 as FYNNEI. The CDR3 consists of 14 residues. The CDR3 region is CASSEEAGPYEQYF. The CDR3 coding sequence is TGTGCCAGCAGTGAAGAGGCCGGTCCCTACGAGCAGTACTTC.

The V gene is TRBV19, the J gene TRBJ2-7; 10 bases are shared with TRBD2. Germline V gene lookup returns CDR1 LNHDA and CDR2 SQIVND (reference sequence). Losses at the gene ends were 7 bases for V and 5 bases for J; bases not matched to a gene: 11. The CDR3 loop spans 15 amino acids. The CDR3 DNA reads as TGTGCCAGTACCACTCCAGGGCTAGCGGGAGACGAGCAGTACTTC. Translating it yields CASTTPGLAGDEQYF. The full variable domain, in which reference TRBV19 and TRBJ2-7 provide the parts outside the CDR3, is DGGITQSPKYLFRKEGQNVTLSCEQNLNHDAMYWYRQDPGQGLRLIYYSQIVNDFQKGDIAEGYSVSREKKESFPLTVTSAQKNPTAFYLCASTTPGLAGDEQYFGPGTRLTVT.

The chain has TRBV5-5 and TRBJ1-3; D might be TRBD1 (5 bases). V lost 3 bases and J lost 0, with 13 bases in between. CDR3 length: 16 residues. Germline V gene lookup returns CDR1 SGHKS and CDR2 YYEKEE (reference sequence). The CDR3 sequence is CASSSRTLYSGNTIYF. The CDR3 DNA reads TGTGCCAGCAGCTCCAGGACACTGTACTCTGGAAACACCATATATTTT.

The chain links TRBV10-1 to TRBJ2-4; D is perhaps TRBD1 (6 bases). Germline V gene sequence: CDR1 WNHNN, CDR2 SYGVQD (reference sequence). The CDR3 contains 15 residues. Between the trimmed V and J ends, which lost 0 bases and 2 bases, there was a span of 8 bases. The CDR3 DNA sequence: TGCGCCAGCAGTGAGTCTCAGGGGTCCAAAAACATTCAGTACTTC. It encodes CASSESQGSKNIQYF.

This chain connects TRBV6-6 to TRBJ2-5; no reliable D call. The germline V and J ends were trimmed by 5 bases and 2 bases, with 3 bases remaining between them. The CDR3 covers 11 residues. CDR1 is MNHNY, CDR2 SVGAGI, per germline (reference sequence). The CDR3 region is CASSKQETQYF. CDR3 bases: TGTGCCAGCAGTAAACAAGAGACCCAGTACTTC.

The V and J genes are TRBV27 and TRBJ2-2; D remains unclear. The CDR3 has 13 amino acids. Per germline, CDR1 MNHEY and CDR2 SMNVEV (reference sequence). Trimming stripped 6 bases from V and 5 bases from J, with 10 bases between. The CDR3 region has the DNA TGTGCCAGCAGACTACCCGGGACCGGGGAGCTGTTTTTT. It encodes CASRLPGTGELFF.

This chain links TRBV5-1 with TRBJ1-2; the D gene is possibly TRBD1 (6 bases). Germline V gene sequence: CDR1 SGHRS, CDR2 YFSETQ. V was pared by 3 bases and J by 7 bases, with 16 bases between. This CDR3 is built from 14 residues. The DNA for the CDR3 is TGCGCCAGCAGCTACTCTGACAGGATGGGTGGCTACACCTTC. Residues: CASSYSDRMGGYTF.

The chain is built from TRBV19 and TRBJ1-1; no firm D call. This CDR3 is built from 15 residues. Germline loops: CDR1 LNHDA, CDR2 SQIVND (reference sequence). V was clipped by 3 bases and J by 3 bases, with 14 bases between them. The CDR3 region is CASSIQVWADTEAFF. CDR3 DNA: TGTGCCAGTAGTATCCAGGTGTGGGCCGACACTGAAGCTTTCTTT.

The gene calls are TRBV10-1 and TRBJ2-3, with 15 positions matching TRBD2. The V gene end was trimmed by 5 bases and the J gene end by 3 bases; junction bases not matched to a gene: 9. The CDR3 loop spans 18 amino acids. Per germline, CDR1 WNHNN and CDR2 SYGVQD (reference sequence). CDR3 amino acids: CASSPGWTSGRETDTQYF. The CDR3 bases are TGCGCCAGCAGTCCAGGGTGGACTAGCGGGAGGGAAACAGATACGCAGTATTTT.

This clone is a singleton in its sample. The rearrangement joins TRBV19 to TRBJ2-1; TRBD2 is a possible D gene (5 bases). V was shortened by 0 bases and J by 6 bases, with 12 bases between the two germline ends. This CDR3 has 15 residues. CDR1 is LNHDA and CDR2 is SQIVND in the germline V gene (reference sequence). Here the CDR3 reads CASSIDPTRRNEQFF. The CDR3 coding sequence is TGTGCCAGTAGTATAGATCCAACTAGACGCAATGAGCAGTTCTTC.

This clone turned up a few times. V and J are TRBV27 and TRBJ1-2; D is uncertain. Looked up from germline, CDR1 is MNHEY and CDR2 is SMNVEV (reference sequence). The CDR3 consists of 13 residues. V lost 6 bases and J lost 2, with 10 bases in between. In DNA, the CDR3 is TGTGCCAGCAGCCGTTACCCCAACTATGGCTACACCTTC. This encodes CASSRYPNYGYTF.

The CDR3 region has the DNA TGTGCCATCAGTGAGTCGAGCATTGGAAGGACTAGCGGGACGTACGAGCAGTACTTC. Protein: CAISESSIGRTSGTYEQYF. V is TRBV10-3 and J is TRBJ2-7; 12 nucleotides match TRBD2. The junction had 13 bases not matched to a gene; V was cut back by 0 bases and J by 4 bases. This CDR3 spans 19 amino acids. The germline V gene has CDR1 ENHRY and CDR2 SYGVKD.

The chain couples TRBV11-3 to TRBJ1-4; TRBD1 agrees at 8 bases. The junction had 6 bases not matched to a gene; V was cut back by 2 bases and J by 4 bases. The CDR3 has 16 residues. Germline lookup yields CDR1 SGHNT and CDR2 YENEEA. The CDR3 protein is CASSLMRGQVNEKLFF. Here the CDR3 DNA reads TGTGCCAGCAGCTTAATGAGGGGACAGGTTAATGAAAAACTGTTTTTT.

V is TRBV2 and J is TRBJ1-2, with unresolved D. CDR1 SNHLY and CDR2 FYNNEI come from the germline V gene. Trimming took 4 bases from V and 8 from J, leaving 14 bases between them. This CDR3 comprises 13 residues. The CDR3 reads CASSVEGNSGYTF. In DNA form, the CDR3 reads TGTGCCAGCAGTGTTGAAGGGAACTCCGGCTACACCTTC.

The chain employs TRBV5-1 and TRBJ1-1; TRBD1 matches 9 bases. The CDR3 has 15 residues. V shed 5 bases, J shed 1 base, and the junction held 6 bases outside the gene matches. Germline V gene data show CDR1 as SGHRS and CDR2 as YFSETQ. Here the CDR3 reads CASRNTGGTNTEAFF. Written as DNA, the CDR3 is TGCGCCAGCAGAAATACAGGGGGCACGAACACTGAAGCTTTCTTT.

CDR3 sequence: CASSLAGGLNEKLFF. CDR3 coding DNA: TGCGCCAGCAGCTTGGCCGGGGGCCTTAATGAAAAACTGTTTTTT. The gene calls are TRBV5-1 and TRBJ1-4, with D perhaps matching TRBD1 (6 bases). Germline V gene sequence: CDR1 SGHRS, CDR2 YFSETQ. The V end lost 0 bases, the J end lost 4 bases, and 10 bases lay between the germline ends. The CDR3 is 15 amino acids.

The J gene is TRBJ2-2, the V gene TRBV6-4; TRBD2 is a possible D gene (5 bases). CDR3 length: 15 residues. Trimming took 0 bases from V and 7 from J, leaving 12 bases between them. The germline CDR1 and CDR2 sequences are MRHNA and SNTAGT. CDR3 protein: CASSDSKMRVGELFF. The DNA of the CDR3 is TGTGCCAGCAGTGACTCGAAGATGCGGGTCGGGGAGCTGTTTTTT.

The count of this clone is one. The V gene is TRBV2, the J gene TRBJ2-7; TRBD1 matches 8 bases. CDR1 is SNHLY, CDR2 FYNNEI, per germline. The CDR3 runs 13 residues. Trimming removed 6 bases from V and 5 bases from J; junction bases left unmatched: 6. CDR3 residues: CASRQQGVHEQYF. CDR3 DNA: TGTGCCAGCAGACAACAGGGGGTCCACGAGCAGTACTTC. Variable domain in full (rest from reference TRBV2 and TRBJ2-7): EPEVTQTPSHQVTQMGQEVILRCVPISNHLYFYWYRQILGQKVEFLVSFYNNEISEKSEIFDDQFSVERPDGSNFTLKIRSTKLEDSAMYFCASRQQGVHEQYFGPGTRLTVT.

The rearrangement uses TRBV25-1 and TRBJ1-4, with D hard to call. The germline gives CDR1 MGHDK, CDR2 SYGVNS. Trimming took off 4 bases at V and 8 bases at J, with 17 bases between the two ends. This CDR3 spans 15 amino acids. In DNA form, the CDR3 reads TGTGCCAGCAGTGCTAGGGAGGCCGAAGAGGAAAAACTGTTTTTT. Translating gives CASSAREAEEEKLFF.